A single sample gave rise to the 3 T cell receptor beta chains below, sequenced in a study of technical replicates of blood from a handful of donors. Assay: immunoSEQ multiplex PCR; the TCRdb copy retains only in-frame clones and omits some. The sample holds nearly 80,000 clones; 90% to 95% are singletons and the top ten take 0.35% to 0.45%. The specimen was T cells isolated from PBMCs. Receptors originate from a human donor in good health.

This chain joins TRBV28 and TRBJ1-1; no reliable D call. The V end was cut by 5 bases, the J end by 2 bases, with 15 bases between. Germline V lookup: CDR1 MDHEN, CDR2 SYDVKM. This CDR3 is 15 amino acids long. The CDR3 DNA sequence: TGTGCCAGCAGTGCTGAATGGACGGGAAACACTGAAGCTTTCTTT. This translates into CASSAEWTGNTEAFF.

Written as DNA, the CDR3 is TGCGCCAGCAGCCAAACAGGGTTTGGAAACACCATATATTTT. Translation: CASSQTGFGNTIYF. V gene TRBV4-3 combines with J gene TRBJ1-3; possibly TRBD1 for D (6 bases). The CDR3 loop spans 14 amino acids. CDR1 is LGHNA and CDR2 is YSLEER in the germline V gene. Trimming cost V 2 bases and J 3 bases, with 8 bases left between them.

DNA for the CDR3: TGTGCCAGCGGACAGGGCTACTCCTACGAGCAGTACTTC. Translating it yields CASGQGYSYEQYF. The gene calls are TRBV6-1 and TRBJ2-7; 8 bases are a match to TRBD1. With 8 bases clipped from V and 0 bases from J, the junction kept 3 bases outside the gene matches. The germline V gene encodes CDR1 MNHNS and CDR2 SASEGT. The CDR3 consists of 13 residues.